Listed below are T cell receptor beta chains from one sample, sequenced in a study of T cell responses to AZD1222 COVID-19 vaccine. The table came from immunoSEQ multiplex PCR; TCRdb's copy has only in-frame clones and leaves some out. This table holds about 140,000 clones, around 90% found once. This specimen consisted of peripheral blood, obtained 28 days after the second AZD1222 dose. The source of these receptors is an adult who received the AZD1222 COVID-19 vaccine. CDR3s include the opening cysteine and the closing phenylalanine or tryptophan.

>TRBV6-5
CASSYSGVGNTEAFF
>TRBV9
CASSVVSSGANVLTF
>TRBV27
CASSLRRDSNSEQFF
>TRBV5-1
CASSPAGENTIYF
>TRBV12-5
CASGFPMGAHPKLAEAFF
>TRBV18
CASSPYDTDLGEQYF
>TRBV11-2
CASSLGAYGYTF
>TRBV7-9
CASSHREGRAETQYF
>TRBV29-1
CSVNRLTEAFF
>TRBV27
CASGPGVFNSPLHF
>TRBV7-3
CASSLDRENTEAFF
>TRBV15
CATSRLQGQPQHF
>TRBV7-9
CASSNQGSHQPQHF
>TRBV9
CASSGVGEAFF
>TRBV7-2
CASSLASGVYNEQFF
>TRBV5-6
CASSRTGGVSYGYTF
>TRBV28
CASSPSTDTQYF
>TRBV14
CASRTMNTGELFF
>TRBV7-8
CASSLDRGRLYF
>TRBV5-1
CASSQGTGTYNEQFF
>TRBV19
CASQRQPGGYGYTF
>TRBV6-1
CASSEEPGGGYGYTF
>TRBV5-1
CASSLGAQDGNTGELFF
>TRBV6-6
CASSYRQRSNQPQHF
>TRBV29-1
CSVPGLQGPYNEQFF
>TRBV5-6
CASSFHRSGSRTDTQYF
>TRBV10-1
CASRPGQQETQYF
>TRBV9
CASSRSGGYNEQFF